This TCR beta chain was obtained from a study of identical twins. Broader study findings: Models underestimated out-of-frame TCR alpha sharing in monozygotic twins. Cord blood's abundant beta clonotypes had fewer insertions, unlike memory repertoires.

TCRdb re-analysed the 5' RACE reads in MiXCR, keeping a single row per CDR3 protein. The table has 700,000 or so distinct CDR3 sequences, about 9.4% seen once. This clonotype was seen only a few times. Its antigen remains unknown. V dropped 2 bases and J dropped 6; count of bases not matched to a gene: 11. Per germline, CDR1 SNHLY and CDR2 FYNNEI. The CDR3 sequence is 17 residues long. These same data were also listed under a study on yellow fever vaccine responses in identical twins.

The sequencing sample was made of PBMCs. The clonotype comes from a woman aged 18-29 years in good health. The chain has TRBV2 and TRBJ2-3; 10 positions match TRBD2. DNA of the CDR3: TGTGCCAGCAGTGAACAAGGAGCGGGAGGGCCCTTTGATACGCAGTATTTT. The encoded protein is CASSEQGAGGPFDTQYF.